What follows are 12 T cell receptor beta chains derived from one specimen sequenced in a study of cytotoxic CD8 clonotypes in ibrutinib-treated CLL. Produced via immunoSEQ multiplex PCR; TCRdb's table is partial and in-frame only. The sample contains around 160,000 clones, about 80% of which appear only once. The sequenced sample was PBMCs, obtained after 12 months of ibrutinib treatment. The origin of the receptors is a human donor with chronic lymphocytic leukemia.

With respect to this clone: The same CDR3 can be traced to other DNA sequences in this sample. The V call is TRBV15, the J call TRBJ1-1; D perhaps matches TRBD1 (5 bases). The V and J ends lost 0 bases and 4 bases respectively, with 6 bases between them. The CDR3 sequence is 13 residues long. Germline V CDR1 and CDR2: LNHNV, YYDKDF (reference sequence). The CDR3 nucleotides are TGTGCCACCAGCAGAGATAGGGGCACTGAAGCTTTCTTT. This gives the protein CATSRDRGTEAFF.

This clone is deemed medium-sized. This chain uses TRBV6-6 with TRBJ1-1; TRBD1 aligns across 9 bases. Germline V gene data show CDR1 as MNHNY and CDR2 as SVGAGI (reference sequence). V dropped 7 bases and J dropped 6; count of bases not matched to a gene: 9. The CDR3 consists of 14 residues. CDR3 bases: TGTGCCAGCAAAACAGGGGGCGGCCGCCCTGAAGCTTTCTTT. Its translation: CASKTGGGRPEAFF.

This chain uses TRBV7-2 with TRBJ2-5, with 13 nucleotides matching TRBD2. V lost 5 bases, J lost 4 bases, and 4 bases stayed unmatched. This CDR3 is 15 amino acids long. The V gene's germline CDR1 is SGHTA and CDR2 FQGNSA. The CDR3 reads CASSPTSGGAETQYF. CDR3 coding DNA: TGTGCCAGCAGCCCAACTAGCGGGGGGGCAGAGACCCAGTACTTC.

CDR3 sequence: CASSESWIQSNEKLFF. CDR3 bases: TGTGCCAGCAGTGAAAGCTGGATCCAATCAAATGAAAAACTGTTTTTT. The chain has TRBV6-1 and TRBJ1-4; D is unclear. This CDR3 is 16 amino acids long. Germline V gene data show CDR1 as MNHNS and CDR2 as SASEGT. Trimming removed 2 bases at V and 5 bases at J, with 15 bases between.

The gene calls are TRBV14 and TRBJ1-3, with a weak D call TRBD1 (6 bases). The CDR3 contains 15 residues. The V and J ends lost 1 base and 1 base respectively, with 8 bases between them. The V gene's germline CDR1 is SGHDN and CDR2 FVKESK. CDR3 sequence: CASSQVGGSGNTIYF. The DNA of the CDR3 is TGTGCCAGCAGCCAAGTAGGGGGATCTGGAAACACCATATATTTT.

The CDR3 DNA sequence: TGCGCCAGCAGTGGGGTGGCGGGAGGGGTCGGGGAGCTGTTTTTT. As protein: CASSGVAGGVGELFF. This chain uses TRBV23-1 with TRBJ2-2; 9 nucleotides align to TRBD2. TRBV23-1 has ORF status, its function being uncertain. This CDR3 region has 15 residues. With 5 bases clipped from V and 7 bases from J, the junction kept 8 bases outside the gene matches.

This rearrangement joins TRBV29-1 to TRBJ2-1; D is unclear. Per the germline V gene, CDR1 is SQVTM and CDR2 is ANQGSEA. The CDR3 extends over 14 amino acids. Trimming removed 1 base from V and 8 bases from J, with 15 bases in between. CDR3 in amino acids: CSVEGPRGAYEQFF. CDR3 coding DNA: TGCAGCGTTGAAGGCCCTCGAGGCGCCTATGAGCAGTTCTTC.

The chain uses TRBV4-1 and TRBJ1-5, with D unclear. In germline, CDR1 is MGHRA, CDR2 YSYEKL. Between the trimmed V and J ends, which lost 3 bases and 4 bases, there was a span of 13 bases. This CDR3 is built from 15 residues. CDR3 coding DNA: TGCGCCAGCAGCCATGCAGGCTCAGTTAATCAGCCCCAGCATTTT. It specifies CASSHAGSVNQPQHF.

The V call is TRBV11-2, the J call TRBJ1-6; possible D gene TRBD1, 6 bases. This CDR3 contains 14 residues. Deletions cut 4 bases from V and 4 bases from J, with 8 bases between. Germline CDR1 reads SGHAT; CDR2 reads FQNNGV. The CDR3 region has the DNA TGTGCCAGCAGCTCACAGGGTTATAATTCACCCCTCCACTTT. This encodes CASSSQGYNSPLHF.

The genes are TRBV19 and TRBJ1-5, with no clear D. V lost 0 bases and J 5 bases, leaving 8 bases between the germline ends. Germline assignment: CDR1 LNHDA and CDR2 SQIVND (reference sequence). The CDR3 contains 14 residues. The CDR3 sequence is CASSIDRPHQPQHF. CDR3 DNA sequence: TGTGCCAGTAGTATAGACCGCCCCCATCAGCCCCAGCATTTT.

The V and J genes are TRBV29-1 and TRBJ2-6; D remains unclear. V gave up 6 bases and J gave up 0 bases, with 6 bases separating them. The CDR3 has 13 amino acids. Germline V gene data show CDR1 as SQVTM and CDR2 as ANQGSEA. The CDR3: CSVRHSGANVLTF. Here the CDR3 DNA reads TGCAGCGTCAGGCACTCTGGGGCCAACGTCCTGACTTTC.

The J gene is TRBJ2-3, the V gene TRBV7-2, with D unresolved. Per the germline V gene, CDR1 is SGHTA and CDR2 is FQGNSA. The length of the CDR3 is 16 residues. V gave up 2 bases and J gave up 1 base, with 13 bases separating them. The CDR3 loop reads CASSLPSLSRTDTQYF. DNA of the CDR3: TGTGCCAGCAGCTTACCGTCCTTATCCCGCACAGATACGCAGTATTTT.